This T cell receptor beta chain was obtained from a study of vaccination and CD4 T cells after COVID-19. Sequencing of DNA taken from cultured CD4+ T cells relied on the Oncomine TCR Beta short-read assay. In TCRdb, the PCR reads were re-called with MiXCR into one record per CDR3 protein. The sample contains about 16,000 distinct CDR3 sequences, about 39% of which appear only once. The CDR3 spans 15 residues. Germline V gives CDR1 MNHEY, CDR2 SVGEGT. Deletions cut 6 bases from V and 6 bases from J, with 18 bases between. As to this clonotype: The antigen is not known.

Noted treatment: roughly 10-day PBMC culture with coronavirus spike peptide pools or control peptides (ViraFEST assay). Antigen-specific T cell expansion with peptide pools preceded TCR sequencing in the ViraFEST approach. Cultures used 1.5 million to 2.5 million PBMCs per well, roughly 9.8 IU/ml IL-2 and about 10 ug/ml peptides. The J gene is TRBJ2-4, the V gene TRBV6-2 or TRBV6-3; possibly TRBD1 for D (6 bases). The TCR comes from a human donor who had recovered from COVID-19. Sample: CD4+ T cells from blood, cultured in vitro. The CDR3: CASSRPTGSGNIQYF. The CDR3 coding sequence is TGTGCCAGCAGCCGACCAACAGGGTCGGGAAACATTCAGTACTTC.